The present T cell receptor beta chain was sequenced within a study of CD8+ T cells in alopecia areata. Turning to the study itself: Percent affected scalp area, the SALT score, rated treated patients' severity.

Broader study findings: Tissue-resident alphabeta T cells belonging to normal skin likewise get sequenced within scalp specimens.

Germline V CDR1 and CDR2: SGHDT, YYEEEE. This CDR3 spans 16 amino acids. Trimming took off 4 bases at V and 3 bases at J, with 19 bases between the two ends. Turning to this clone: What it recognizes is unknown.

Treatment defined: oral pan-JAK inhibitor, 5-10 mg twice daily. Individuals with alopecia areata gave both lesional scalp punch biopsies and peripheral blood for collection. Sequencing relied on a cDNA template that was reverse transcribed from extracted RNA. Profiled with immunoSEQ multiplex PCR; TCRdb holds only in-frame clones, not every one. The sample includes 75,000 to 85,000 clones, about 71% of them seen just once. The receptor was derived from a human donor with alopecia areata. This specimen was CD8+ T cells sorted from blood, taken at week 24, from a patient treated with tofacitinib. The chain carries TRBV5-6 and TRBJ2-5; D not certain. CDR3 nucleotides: TGTGCCAGCAGCCTCGGTTTGGATAGGGCGAAAGAGACCCAGTACTTC. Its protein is CASSLGLDRAKETQYF.